This T cell receptor (beta chain) was obtained from a study of blood T cell repertoires in COVID-19. Study summary: Acute-phase and convalescent COVID-19 samples originated in the United States, Italy and Spain.

The authors' processing: Reference gene primer amplification yielded estimated nucleated cell counts. Profiled with immunoSEQ multiplex PCR; TCRdb holds only in-frame clones, not every one. V and J calls and clone size are those listed in that table; D and trimming were worked out from the DNA. The profile shows about 320,000 clones, 65% to 90% of them singletons. CDR3 length: 13 amino acids. The V end was cut by 2 bases, the J end by 4 bases, with 5 bases between. This TCR was recovered from a young woman who had recovered from COVID-19. V usage is TRBV12-3 or TRBV12-4 and J usage is TRBJ1-4; D unresolved. The source material was PBMCs or T cells enriched from blood (not recorded which). DNA of the CDR3: TGTGCCAGCAGTTTACTAAGTAATGAAAAACTGTTTTTT. This codes for CASSLLSNEKLFF.